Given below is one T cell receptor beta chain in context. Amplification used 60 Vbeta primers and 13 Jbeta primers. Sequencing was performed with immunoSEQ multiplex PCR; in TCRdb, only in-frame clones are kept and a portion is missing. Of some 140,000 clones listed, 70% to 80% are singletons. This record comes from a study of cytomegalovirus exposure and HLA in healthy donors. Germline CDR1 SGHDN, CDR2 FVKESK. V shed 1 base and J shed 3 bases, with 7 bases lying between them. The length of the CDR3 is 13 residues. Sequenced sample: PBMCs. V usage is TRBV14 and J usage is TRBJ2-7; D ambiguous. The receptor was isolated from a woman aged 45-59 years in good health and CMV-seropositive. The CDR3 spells CASSQGNIYEQYF. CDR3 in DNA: TGTGCCAGCAGCCAAGGTAACATCTACGAGCAGTACTTC.